The clone carrying this T cell receptor (beta chain) was observed a single time. Original processing methods: Amplification with reference gene primers provided the estimates of nucleated cell counts. Data came from immunoSEQ multiplex PCR; TCRdb stores just in-frame clones and leaves some out. V and J calls plus clone size are reproduced from that table; the DNA served to infer D and trimming. The profile covers fewer than 90,000 clones, with approximately 89% appearing a single time and approximately 0.5% taken by the ten largest. With 6 bases removed from V and 4 bases from J, the gap between germline ends came to 14 bases. CDR1 is MNHEY, CDR2 SVGEGT, per germline. This CDR3 has 14 residues. The data were taken from a study of blood T cell repertoires in COVID-19.

This receptor was obtained from a man in his sixties with acute or convalescent COVID-19. Sequencing was done on a sample of peripheral blood. This chain uses TRBV6-2 or TRBV6-3 with TRBJ2-3; TRBD2 is a possible D gene (6 bases). The CDR3 loop is CASSRSTRSDTQYF. In DNA, the CDR3 is TGTGCCAGCAGCCGATCGACTAGATCAGATACGCAGTATTTT.